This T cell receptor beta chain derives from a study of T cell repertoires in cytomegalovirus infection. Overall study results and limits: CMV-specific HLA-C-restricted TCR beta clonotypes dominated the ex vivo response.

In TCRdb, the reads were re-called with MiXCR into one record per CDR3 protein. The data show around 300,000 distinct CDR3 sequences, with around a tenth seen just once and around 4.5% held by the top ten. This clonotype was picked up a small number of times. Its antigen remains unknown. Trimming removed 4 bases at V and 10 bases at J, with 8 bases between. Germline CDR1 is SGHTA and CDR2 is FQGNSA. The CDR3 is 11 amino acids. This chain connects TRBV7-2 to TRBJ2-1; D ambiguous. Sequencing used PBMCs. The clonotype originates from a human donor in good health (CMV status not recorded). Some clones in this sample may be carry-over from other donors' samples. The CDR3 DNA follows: TGTGCCAGCAGCTCCTCCAGGGAGCAGTTCTTC. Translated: CASSSSREQFF.